This T cell receptor (beta chain) was identified in a study of blood T cells in healthy people across ages (dated by TCRdb to the mid-2010s). Context from the whole study: In model experiments, template switching captured roughly one uniquely barcoded TCR beta cDNA molecule for every two T cells. To avoid experimental bias, donors of different ages were randomly spread across the sequencing lanes. Four age groups were formed from the donors: young (average approximately 15 years), middle-aged (approximately 40), aged (62) and long-lived (roughly 81). For two donors (one aged 18 to 30 and one aged 80 or older), the study analyzed two additional independent replicas of 1 million unique cDNA reads from the same blood draw. The study measured age-related changes in TCR beta repertoire diversity using deep sequencing normalized with unique cDNA molecular identifiers. Results the study describes overall, beyond this receptor: Conclusive comparison of naive and antigen-experienced compartments was prevented by the profiling of bulk unsorted PBMCs. Estimates of total diversity from one million sequenced T cells were regarded as lower bounds and underestimates. As age increased, observed TCR beta diversity per million T cells dropped in a roughly linear way, and a significant reduction was already evident by age about 40. Because donor CMV infection status was unknown, age-related changes in expanded clonotypes were potentially confounded. There was a strong correlation between observed TCR beta diversity and the percentage of naive T cells measured by flow cytometry. The long-lived group showed more naive CD4+ T cells, fewer expanded clones and increased TCR diversity than the aged group, suggesting age selection.

The roughly 39 donors, aged about 6 to 95 years, were systemically healthy Caucasian individuals from Russia. Each donor gave about 9.2 milliliters of peripheral blood, drawn into EDTA-treated Vacutainer tubes. PBMCs were isolated by Ficoll-Paque density-gradient centrifugation, with at least 6 million obtained per sample. Total RNA, at least 5 micrograms per sample, was extracted from PBMCs with Trizol reagent. For every donor, an aliquot of PBMCs went through flow cytometry to measure the percentages of naive CD45RAhigh/CD27high T cells. About this clonotype itself: Its recognized antigen is unknown. Base qualities are not recorded, but no much larger clone differs from it by a single base.

The library relied on 5' RACE. The listed sequencing device is Illumina HiSeq 2500. A second PCR of about 6 to 11 cycles was run with a J-beta primer mix and a sample-barcoded 5' primer. A unique molecular identifier was introduced onto each TCR beta cDNA molecule by a template-switch 5' adaptor carrying 12 random nucleotides. Each sample yielded at least 2.5 million CDR3-containing paired-end reads. First-strand cDNA was synthesized from all RNA with the Mint cDNA synthesis kit, primed by a TRBC-specific oligonucleotide. Following uracil-DNA glycosylase treatment, a first 18-cycle PCR with universal primers M1SS and BC2_uni_R was performed on all cDNA. The authors' analysis ran thus. For normalization, 1 million high-quality reads were randomly selected from each sample, with every read carrying a distinct molecular identifier. Reads sharing molecular identifiers were discarded rather than binned into consensus sequences. MiTCR, with a Q25 quality threshold and the strictest error-elimination algorithm, was used for CDR3 identification, clonotype clustering and error correction. Lower-bound total TCR beta diversity was estimated with a nonparametric unseen species model using Euler transformation. Using fastp at Q25 and MiXCR, TCRdb reprocessed the public reads and kept productive beta chains. Rows are unified per CDR3 protein, each entry keeping the most common DNA and genes. The V and J calls and clone size are TCRdb's, not the authors'. Across this sample there are fewer than 800,000 distinct CDR3 sequences, with about 30% seen only once. The biggest ten clones account for 15% to 17% of the sample.

The CDR3 has 15 amino acids, counting the end cysteine and phenylalanine. Of all the DNA, just the CDR3 is kept, 45 bases in frame from base 1. CDR1 and CDR2, per the germline V gene, are SGHTS and YDEGEE. At the junction V is shortened by 3 bases and J by 7 bases, with 20 bases in between. The source of this sequence is a woman aged 80 or over in good health. Donor details come from another sample of the same person, matched by shared clones. The chain uses TRBV5-8 and TRBJ2-7; perhaps TRBD2 is the D gene, with 7 bases matching. Sequences were obtained from blood. The sequenced DNA is TGTGCCAGCAGCTACGCGGACGGGGGGCGTAATGAGCAGTACTTC. Its product reads: CASSYADGGRNEQYF.